This T cell receptor (beta chain) was sequenced in a study of T cells in Graves' hyperthyroidism and ophthalmopathy. Study-level points and caveats: The model made its ophthalmopathy prediction, and onset followed a median 6.5 months later. Clonotypes that were expanded in thyroid above 0.001 mostly appeared in blood too.

Regions amplified from RNA transcripts were the TCR beta CDR3 regions. First-round RT-PCR of the TCR CDR3 relied on the HTBI primer set. One entry per CDR3 protein results from TCRdb running MiXCR on the multiplex PCR reads. The repertoire has over 300,000 distinct CDR3 sequences, roughly 14% of them found once; the top ten carry about 10%. Disease duration under 2 months; hyperthyroidism patients were aged 18 to 65. Clinicians diagnosed patients from clinical symptoms, serum thyroxine and TRAb, thyroid ultrasound and orbital computed tomography. Germline CDR1 reads SEHNR; CDR2 reads FQNEAQ (reference sequence). This CDR3 has 13 amino acids. With respect to this clonotype: Its antigen is as yet unknown. A much larger clone lies a single base off, so this may be a read error.

The clonotype was recovered from an older woman with Graves' hyperthyroidism. Material for sequencing was blood. The chain recombines TRBV7-9 with TRBJ1-5; D unclear. CDR3 DNA sequence: TGTGCCTGCAGCTTAGCGCTTTATCAGCCCCAGCATTTT. As protein: CACSLALYQPQHF.